The 21 T cell receptor beta chains given below trace back to one sample, sequenced in a study of blood T cells in healthy people across ages. Together with a sample-barcoded 5' primer, a J-beta primer mix was included in a second PCR lasting about 7 to 12 cycles. MiXCR was run by TCRdb on the 5' RACE reads, yielding one entry per CDR3 protein. The sample records just over 800,000 distinct CDR3 sequences, roughly 60% being singletons. The source material was blood. The receptors come from a man younger than 45 in good health.

This chain joins TRBV3-1 and TRBJ2-1; perhaps TRBD2 as D (7 bases). V lost 0 bases and J 5 bases, leaving 11 bases between the germline ends. The CDR3 contains 15 residues. Germline CDR1 LGHDT, CDR2 YNNKEL (reference sequence). This chain's CDR3 is CASSQDIGGHNEQFF. CDR3 DNA sequence: TGTGCCAGCAGCCAAGATATCGGGGGGCACAATGAGCAGTTCTTC.

The rearrangement links TRBV6-2 or TRBV6-3 to TRBJ2-4; 10 nucleotides line up with TRBD1. The J call is doubtful: the DNA matches TRBJ2-7 better. Germline values: CDR1 MNHEY, CDR2 SVGEGT. The CDR3 has 15 amino acids. The CDR3 loop is CASSYQGQGTYEQYF. The CDR3 coding sequence is TGTGCCAGCAGTTACCAGGGACAGGGGACCTACGAGCAGTACTTC.

This clonotype was recorded once. The chain employs TRBV12-3 or TRBV12-4 and TRBJ1-2; D gene ambiguous. The length of the CDR3 is 14 residues. V dropped 6 bases and J dropped 4 bases, with 15 bases sitting between them. The DNA of the CDR3 is TGTGCCAGCAGCCACCCTTGGAGGGTCTATGGCTACACCTTC. It codes for CASSHPWRVYGYTF.

This clonotype appeared a single time. The chain joins TRBV6-2 or TRBV6-3 to TRBJ2-4; 8 nucleotides line up with TRBD1. The J call could be wrong; TRBJ2-5 is a better fit for the DNA end. Germline CDR1 is MNHEY and CDR2 is SVGEGT. CDR3 size: 14 residues. The CDR3 region is CASRWTGTPETQYF. The CDR3 DNA follows: TGTGCCAGCAGATGGACAGGGACGCCGGAGACCCAGTACTTC.

A few counts support this clonotype. The rearrangement links TRBV7-2 to TRBJ1-1; TRBD1 matches at 8 bases. Trimming took 1 base from V and 4 from J; bases not matched to a gene: 5. The CDR3 has 15 residues. The germline CDR1 and CDR2 sequences are SGHTA and FQGNSA. The CDR3 reads CASSLGETGVTEAFF. CDR3 nucleotide sequence: TGTGCCAGCAGCTTAGGGGAGACAGGGGTCACTGAAGCTTTCTTT.

The chain links TRBV30 to TRBJ1-2, with a possible D match to TRBD1 (5 bases). The CDR3 has 15 residues. V was cut by 4 bases and J by 2 bases, with 17 bases left in between. The germline CDR1 and CDR2 sequences are GTSNPN and SVGIG (reference sequence). CDR3 sequence (DNA): TGTGCCTGGACGCGGCGCGGGGCGGGGAACTATGGCTACACCTTC. Translated, it gives CAWTRRGAGNYGYTF. The whole variable domain, remainder taken from reference TRBV30 and TRBJ1-2, is SQTIHQWPATLVQPVGSPLSLECTVEGTSNPNLYWYRQAAGRGLQLLFYSVGIGQISSEVPQNLSASRPQDRQFILSSKKLLLSDSGFYLCAWTRRGAGNYGYTFGSGTRLTVV.

This rearrangement joins TRBV28 to TRBJ2-1; possibly TRBD1 for D (6 bases). The germline V gene has CDR1 MDHEN and CDR2 SYDVKM. V was clipped by 1 base and J by 10 bases, with 14 bases between them. This CDR3 is 14 amino acids long. The CDR3 coding sequence is TGTGCCAGCAGTTTATCCCCTGACAGGAACGAGCAGTTCTTC. It is translated as CASSLSPDRNEQFF.

The chain combines TRBV4-1 with TRBJ2-7; D may correspond to TRBD1 or TRBD2 (6 bases each). V lost 3 bases, J lost 5 bases, and 14 bases lay in between. The germline V gene has CDR1 MGHRA and CDR2 YSYEKL. The CDR3 is 14 residues long. The CDR3 region is CASSQVQGRNEQYF. The CDR3 DNA reads TGCGCCAGCAGCCAGGTGCAGGGGAGGAACGAGCAGTACTTC.

The J gene is TRBJ2-7, the V gene TRBV5-5, with 8 nucleotides matching TRBD2. Germline-derived CDR1 and CDR2 are SGHKS and YYEKEE (reference sequence). Trimming cost V 4 bases and J 3 bases; bases outside gene matches: 9. This CDR3 has 15 amino acids. CDR3 in amino acids: CASSMRLAYDYEQYF. CDR3 nucleotide sequence: TGTGCCAGCAGCATGAGACTAGCGTACGACTACGAGCAGTACTTC.

This chain connects TRBV29-1 to TRBJ2-4; TRBD2 is a possible D gene (6 bases). TRBJ2-7 matches the DNA end more closely, so the J call is doubtful. CDR1 and CDR2 (germline): SQVTM, ANQGSEA. This CDR3 spans 15 amino acids. The CDR3 sequence: CSVGGTPGGVDEQYF. DNA of the CDR3: TGCAGCGTTGGGGGCACACCTGGCGGGGTGGACGAGCAGTACTTC.

The sample holds a few counts of this clonotype. V usage is TRBV4-2 and J usage is TRBJ2-7; the match to TRBD1 covers 7 bases. J was trimmed by 0 bases and V by 0 bases; bases with no gene match: 5. This CDR3 region has 16 residues. In germline, CDR1 is LGHNA, CDR2 YNFKEQ. The CDR3 here is CASSQDRGTSSYEQYF. DNA of the CDR3: TGTGCCAGCAGCCAAGACAGGGGGACCTCCTCCTACGAGCAGTACTTC.

This clonotype was counted ten times or more. The chain uses TRBV28 and TRBJ1-5; D uncertain. This CDR3 contains 16 residues. V lost 1 base, J lost 5 bases, and 15 bases lay in between. Germline V gene sequence: CDR1 MDHEN, CDR2 SYDVKM. The CDR3 protein is CASSLSEGVLDQPQHF. CDR3 DNA sequence: TGTGCCAGCAGTTTATCAGAGGGTGTATTGGATCAGCCCCAGCATTTT. Based on the CDR3 plus reference TRBV28 and TRBJ1-5, the full variable domain is DVKVTQSSRYLVKRTGEKVFLECVQDMDHENMFWYRQDPGLGLRLIYFSYDVKMKEKGDIPEGYSVSREKKERFSLILESASTNQTSMYLCASSLSEGVLDQPQHFGDGTRLSIL.

This chain links TRBV9 with TRBJ2-3; 8 bases map to TRBD2. The V gene end was trimmed by 4 bases and the J gene end by 2 bases; junction bases not matched to a gene: 6. Germline V CDR1 and CDR2: SGDLS, YYNGEE. The CDR3 is made up of 15 amino acids. The CDR3 DNA reads TGTGCCAGCAGCAAAGCGGGGGCGCACACAGATACGCAGTATTTT. Translating gives CASSKAGAHTDTQYF.

This clonotype was counted only a few times. V usage is TRBV12-3 or TRBV12-4 and J usage is TRBJ1-1; possibly TRBD1 for D (5 bases). V was pared by 5 bases and J by 1 base, with 14 bases between. The CDR3 is 15 residues long. This CDR3 is CASSPPQATNTEAFF. CDR3 coding DNA: TGTGCCAGCAGTCCCCCACAGGCGACGAACACTGAAGCTTTCTTT.

This sequence joins TRBV5-1 and TRBJ2-7; 7 positions match TRBD2. CDR1 and CDR2 (germline): SGHRS, YFSETQ. V was pared by 4 bases and J by 5 bases, with 15 bases of the junction left unmatched. This CDR3 has 16 residues. The CDR3 loop reads CASSGGPGLLYDEQYF. The CDR3 DNA is TGCGCCAGCAGCGGCGGGCCGGGACTACTTTACGACGAGCAGTACTTC. The entire variable domain, with the rest obtained from reference TRBV5-1 and TRBJ2-7, is as follows: KAGVTQTPRYLIKTRGQQVTLSCSPISGHRSVSWYQQTPGQGLQFLFEYFSETQRNKGNFPGRFSGRQFSNSRSEMNVSTLELGDSALYLCASSGGPGLLYDEQYFGPGTRLTVT.

The chain combines TRBV30 with TRBJ1-2, with no clear D. Germline V gene sequence: CDR1 GTSNPN, CDR2 SVGIG (reference sequence). V lost 3 bases and J lost 4, with 6 bases in between. The CDR3 length is 11 residues. DNA of the CDR3: TGTGCCTGGAGGCAGCTCTATGGCTACACCTTC. It encodes CAWRQLYGYTF.

This sequence joins TRBV7-8 and TRBJ2-5; 12 bases match TRBD2. Germline V lookup: CDR1 SGHVS, CDR2 FQNEAQ. The CDR3 covers 15 residues. V lost 5 bases, J lost 2 bases, and 3 bases stayed unmatched. The CDR3, as DNA: TGTGCCAGCAGCAAAGGACTAGCGGGACAAGAGACCCAGTACTTC. This translates into CASSKGLAGQETQYF.

A few counts support this clonotype. V and J are TRBV3-1 and TRBJ2-3, with a tentative D call TRBD2 (7 bases). Trimming stripped 4 bases from V and 6 bases from J, with 14 bases between. The CDR3 is 14 residues long. Germline lookup yields CDR1 LGHDT and CDR2 YNNKEL (reference sequence). DNA of the CDR3: TGTGCCAGCAGCCGAGGGGGGCGGGGGGATACGCAGTATTTT. This translates into CASSRGGRGDTQYF.

The J gene is TRBJ2-1, the V gene TRBV4-2; D possibly matches TRBD1 or TRBD2 (5 bases each). The CDR3 runs 16 residues. Germline lookup yields CDR1 LGHNA and CDR2 YNFKEQ. The germline V and J ends were trimmed by 2 bases and 2 bases, with 13 bases remaining between them. The CDR3 DNA reads TGTGCCAGCAGCCAACTGGGGGTGAGCGCCTACAATGAGCAGTTCTTC. Its translation is CASSQLGVSAYNEQFF.

J is TRBJ2-6 and V is TRBV15, with 10 bases fitting TRBD1. Germline assignment: CDR1 LNHNV and CDR2 YYDKDF (reference sequence). The J segment lost 8 bases and the V segment lost 3 bases, leaving 1 base of the junction unmatched. This CDR3 spans 14 amino acids. CDR3 protein: CATSRDRGSNVLTF. CDR3 in DNA: TGTGCCACCAGCAGGGACAGGGGGTCCAACGTCCTGACTTTC.

On this clonotype itself: A much larger clone sits a single nucleotide away, making a read error possible. The V gene is TRBV29-1, the J gene TRBJ2-7; the match to TRBD2 covers 9 bases. CDR1 and CDR2 from the germline V gene are SQVTM and ANQGSEA. The CDR3 contains 13 residues. J gave up 2 bases and V 5 bases, and 4 bases lay outside the gene matches. This CDR3 is CSVMTSGAYEQYF. The CDR3 DNA is TGCAGCGTTATGACTAGCGGAGCCTACGAGCAGTACTTC.